This T cell receptor (beta chain) was captured in a study of response to subunit inactivated influenza vaccine. TCRdb re-called the RT-PCR reads through MiXCR, storing one row per CDR3 protein. The sample includes approximately 520,000 distinct CDR3 sequences, approximately 15% of them seen just once. Details on this clonotype: No antigen is known for it.

Findings and limits, study-wide: Authors suggested few new T cells are recruited by each seasonal influenza vaccination.

The trim removed 5 bases at V and 4 bases at J, leaving 5 bases unmatched. The length of the CDR3 is 14 residues. The V gene's germline CDR1 is ENHRY and CDR2 SYGVKD. This sample comprised CD4+ T cells sorted from PBMCs, obtained about 24 months after vaccination. This clonotype originated in a man aged 50 to 69 who received an inactivated influenza vaccine. The V call is TRBV10-3, the J call TRBJ2-5; 9 nucleotides align to TRBD1. CDR3 protein: CAISSRDRVETQYF. The CDR3 region has the DNA TGTGCCATCAGTAGCCGGGACAGGGTAGAGACCCAGTACTTC.